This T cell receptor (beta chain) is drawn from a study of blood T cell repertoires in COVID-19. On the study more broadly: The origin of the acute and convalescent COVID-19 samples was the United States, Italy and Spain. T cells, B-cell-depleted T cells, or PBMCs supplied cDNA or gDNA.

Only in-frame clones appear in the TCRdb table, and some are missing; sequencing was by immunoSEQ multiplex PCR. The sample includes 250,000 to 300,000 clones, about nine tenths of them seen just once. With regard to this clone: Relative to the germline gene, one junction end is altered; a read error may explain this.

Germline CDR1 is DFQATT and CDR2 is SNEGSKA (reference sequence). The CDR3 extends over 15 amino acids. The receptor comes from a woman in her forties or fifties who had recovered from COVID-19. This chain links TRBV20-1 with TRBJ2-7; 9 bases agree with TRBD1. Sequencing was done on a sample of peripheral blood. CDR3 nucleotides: TGCAGTGCTAGTATGAGAACAGGGGGCTCCAACGAGCAGTACTTC. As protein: CSASMRTGGSNEQYF.